This T cell receptor (beta chain) was observed in a study of cytomegalovirus exposure and HLA in healthy donors. It was with 60 Vbeta and 13 Jbeta primers that the PCR ran. Method: immunoSEQ multiplex PCR; TCRdb's copy keeps in-frame clones and lacks some. The sample lists about 100,000 clones; roughly 76% were seen once. Germline CDR1 SGHRS, CDR2 YFSETQ. CDR3 size: 14 residues. The J segment lost 3 bases and the V segment lost 2 bases, leaving 2 bases of the junction unmatched. V usage is TRBV5-1 and J usage is TRBJ2-7; 10 nucleotides line up with TRBD1. This TCR derives from a woman aged 60-75 years in good health and CMV-seropositive. Sequencing was carried out using PBMCs. The CDR3 loop is CASSFDRGLYEQYF. For the CDR3, the DNA is TGCGCCAGCAGCTTCGACAGGGGGCTCTACGAGCAGTACTTC.